This TCR beta chain was retrieved from a study of identical twins' blood T cells. Background on the study: Approximately 50 million reads covered six alpha-chain and six beta-chain libraries. Study outcomes and limitations: Shared environment remains a possible cause of twin similarity. Twins shared more top CDR3 clonotypes than unrelated donors did.

This clonotype was detected only a few times. The antigen remains unidentified. Six healthy women, forming three identical twin pairs, donated samples. In germline, CDR1 is LGHDT, CDR2 YNNKEL (reference sequence). The CDR3 is made up of 13 amino acids. Between the trimmed V and J ends, which lost 1 base and 10 bases, there was a span of 10 bases. TCRdb passed the 5' RACE reads through MiXCR, listing each CDR3 protein once. The sample lists roughly 340,000 distinct CDR3 sequences; roughly 28% were seen once. The source material was PBMCs. The sequence came from a woman aged 18 to 55 in good health. The rearrangement links TRBV3-1 to TRBJ1-4; D unclear. CDR3 protein: CASSQGLALKLFF. DNA of the CDR3: TGTGCCAGCAGCCAAGGTTTGGCCCTAAAACTGTTTTTT.